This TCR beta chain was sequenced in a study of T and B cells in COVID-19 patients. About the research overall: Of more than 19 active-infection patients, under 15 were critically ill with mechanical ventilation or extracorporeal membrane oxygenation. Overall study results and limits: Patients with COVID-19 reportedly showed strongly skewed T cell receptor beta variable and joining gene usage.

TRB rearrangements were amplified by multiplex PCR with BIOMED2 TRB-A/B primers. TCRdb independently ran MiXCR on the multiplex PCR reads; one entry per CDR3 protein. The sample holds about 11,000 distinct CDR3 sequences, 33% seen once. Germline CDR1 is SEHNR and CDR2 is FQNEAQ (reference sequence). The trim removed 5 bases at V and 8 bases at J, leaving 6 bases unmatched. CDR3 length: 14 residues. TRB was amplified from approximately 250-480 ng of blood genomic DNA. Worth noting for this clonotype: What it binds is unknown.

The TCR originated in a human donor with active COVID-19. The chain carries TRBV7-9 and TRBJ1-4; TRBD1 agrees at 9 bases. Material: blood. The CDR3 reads CASSPQGTGEKLFF. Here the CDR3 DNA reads TGTGCCAGCAGCCCTCAAGGGACAGGGGAAAAACTGTTTTTT.